A selection of T cell receptor beta chains follows, all from one sample in a study of blood T cell repertoires in COVID-19. Some clones are missing from TCRdb's copy, which holds only in-frame ones; the method was immunoSEQ multiplex PCR. The sample contains about 140,000 clones, 80% to 90% of which appear only once. Material for sequencing was peripheral blood. The origin of the receptors is a woman aged 55-75 years with acute or convalescent COVID-19. The CDR3 runs from the conserved cysteine through the conserved F or W. Each record gives: clone size, V gene, J gene, D gene, CDR3 protein, CDR3 DNA. The D gene is left open where the match is weak. Not every row has a clone size; where given, it reads once, few, many or a size class.

abundance: NA; v_gene: TRBV28; j_gene: TRBJ1-2; d_gene: NA; CDR3aa: CASSLGQNYGYTF; CDR3nt: TGTGCCAGCAGTTTAGGGCAGAACTATGGCTACACCTTC
abundance: few; v_gene: TRBV15; j_gene: TRBJ2-2; d_gene: NA; CDR3aa: CATSRTTQAALIAGELFF; CDR3nt: TGTGCCACCAGCCGCACAACACAGGCAGCCCTCATCGCCGGGGAGCTGTTTTTT
abundance: NA; v_gene: TRBV10-3; j_gene: TRBJ1-3; d_gene: NA; CDR3aa: CAISGGPGAGNTIYF; CDR3nt: TGTGCCATCAGTGGAGGGCCAGGGGCGGGAAACACCATATATTTT
abundance: NA; v_gene: TRBV7-2; j_gene: TRBJ1-2; d_gene: TRBD1; CDR3aa: CASSLARPFGTGMFKAYGYTF; CDR3nt: TGTGCCAGCAGCTTAGCGAGACCATTTGGGACAGGGATGTTCAAGGCCTATGGCTACACCTTC
abundance: NA; v_gene: TRBV5-1; j_gene: TRBJ2-3; d_gene: TRBD2; CDR3aa: CASASGGAMDTQYF; CDR3nt: TGCGCCAGCGCTAGCGGGGGGGCCATGGATACGCAGTATTTT
abundance: NA; v_gene: TRBV5-6; j_gene: TRBJ1-1; d_gene: NA; CDR3aa: CASSAGPTEAFF; CDR3nt: TGTGCCAGCAGCGCGGGCCCCACTGAAGCTTTCTTT
abundance: NA; v_gene: TRBV9; j_gene: TRBJ2-1; d_gene: TRBD1; CDR3aa: CASSATGSSYNEQFF; CDR3nt: TGTGCCAGCAGCGCGACAGGGAGCTCCTACAATGAGCAGTTCTTC
abundance: NA; v_gene: TRBV5-1; j_gene: TRBJ2-7; d_gene: TRBD2; CDR3aa: CASSLSGGSSYEQYF; CDR3nt: TGCGCCAGCAGCTTGAGCGGGGGAAGCTCCTACGAGCAGTACTTC
abundance: few; v_gene: TRBV25-1; j_gene: TRBJ2-3; d_gene: NA; CDR3aa: CASSVSSADTQYF; CDR3nt: TGTGCCAGCAGTGTTTCTAGCGCAGATACGCAGTATTTT
abundance: once; v_gene: TRBV5-1; j_gene: TRBJ2-7; d_gene: TRBD1; CDR3aa: CASSLGDSFYEQYF; CDR3nt: TGCGCCAGCAGCTTGGGGGACAGCTTCTACGAGCAGTACTTC
abundance: once; v_gene: TRBV5-6; j_gene: TRBJ2-7; d_gene: TRBD2; CDR3aa: CASTLSSGGRSYEQYF; CDR3nt: TGTGCCAGCACCCTCTCTAGCGGGGGACGGTCCTACGAGCAGTACTTC
abundance: NA; v_gene: TRBV19; j_gene: TRBJ1-5; d_gene: NA; CDR3aa: CASTPGTNRNQPQHF; CDR3nt: TGTGCCAGTACCCCAGGGACAAATCGCAATCAGCCCCAGCATTTT
abundance: NA; v_gene: TRBV11-1; j_gene: TRBJ2-3; d_gene: TRBD2; CDR3aa: CASSLRTSFSTDTQYF; CDR3nt: TGTGCCAGCAGCTTGAGGACTAGCTTTAGCACAGATACGCAGTATTTT
abundance: NA; v_gene: TRBV6-6; j_gene: TRBJ2-7; d_gene: TRBD2; CDR3aa: CASSPSGTSGVSAYEQYF; CDR3nt: TGTGCCAGCAGTCCTAGTGGGACTAGCGGGGTTTCCGCCTACGAGCAGTACTTC
abundance: once; v_gene: TRBV18; j_gene: TRBJ1-1; d_gene: NA; CDR3aa: CASSPQGMNTEAFF; CDR3nt: TGTGCCAGCTCACCCCAGGGGATGAACACTGAAGCTTTCTTT
abundance: NA; v_gene: TRBV5-1; j_gene: TRBJ2-7; d_gene: TRBD1; CDR3aa: CASSTGDRGINEQYF; CDR3nt: TGCGCCAGCAGCACAGGGGACAGGGGGATCAACGAGCAGTACTTC
abundance: NA; v_gene: TRBV27; j_gene: TRBJ1-3; d_gene: TRBD1; CDR3aa: CASSSGADNRGPGNTIYF; CDR3nt: TGTGCCAGCAGTTCCGGGGCGGATAACAGGGGCCCAGGAAACACCATATATTTT
abundance: NA; v_gene: TRBV4-1; j_gene: TRBJ1-6; d_gene: TRBD1; CDR3aa: CASSQDFLGKRDRTNSPLHF; CDR3nt: TGCGCCAGCAGCCAAGATTTTCTCGGCAAACGGGACAGAACAAATTCACCCCTCCACTTT
abundance: NA; v_gene: TRBV7-2; j_gene: TRBJ1-2; d_gene: NA; CDR3aa: CASSLAKGAGQGYTF; CDR3nt: TGTGCCAGCAGCTTAGCGAAAGGGGCAGGGCAGGGCTACACCTTC
abundance: NA; v_gene: TRBV28; j_gene: TRBJ1-6; d_gene: TRBD1; CDR3aa: CASTTSGTGHSPLHF; CDR3nt: TGTGCCAGCACCACTTCCGGGACAGGGCATTCACCCCTCCACTTT
abundance: NA; v_gene: TRBV10-3; j_gene: TRBJ2-7; d_gene: TRBD1; CDR3aa: CATFPGGQGLEQYF; CDR3nt: TGTGCCACTTTCCCTGGGGGACAGGGGCTCGAGCAGTACTTC
abundance: NA; v_gene: TRBV19; j_gene: TRBJ2-1; d_gene: TRBD1; CDR3aa: CASRPRIQGISYNEQFF; CDR3nt: TGTGCCAGTAGACCGCGAATACAGGGGATTTCCTACAATGAGCAGTTCTTC